The 25 T cell receptor beta chains below were found in one sample sequenced in a study of control samples from healthy donors and cancer patients. TCRdb's table, derived via immunoSEQ multiplex PCR, lists solely in-frame clones and lacks some. This sample has about 51,000 clones, with 80% found just once. The sample taken for sequencing was blood. The receptors come from an older man in good health.

On this clone itself: Different DNA sequences within this sample yield the same CDR3. The chain uses TRBV18 and TRBJ1-2, with D hard to call. The length of the CDR3 is 12 residues. V lost 3 bases and J lost 1, with 3 bases in between. Germline V gene sequence: CDR1 KGHSH, CDR2 LQKENI. CDR3: CASSPDNYGYTF. CDR3 in DNA: TGTGCCAGCTCACCGGATAACTATGGCTACACCTTC.

The chain links TRBV5-6 to TRBJ2-7; D is possibly TRBD1 or TRBD2 (6 bases each). Between the trimmed V and J ends, which lost 3 bases and 6 bases, there was a span of 13 bases. Germline lookup yields CDR1 SGHDT and CDR2 YYEEEE. This CDR3 has 13 amino acids. The CDR3 DNA reads TGTGCCAGCAGCTCTGTCAGGGGAGGCGAGCAGTACTTC. Protein product: CASSSVRGGEQYF. The full variable domain, its missing parts supplied by reference TRBV5-6 and TRBJ2-7, is DAGVTQSPTHLIKTRGQQVTLRCSPKSGHDTVSWYQQALGQGPQFIFQYYEEEERQRGNFPDRFSGHQFPNYSSELNVNALLLGDSALYLCASSSVRGGEQYFGPGTRLTVT.

The V gene is TRBV9, the J gene TRBJ2-5; D remains unclear. Germline V gene data show CDR1 as SGDLS and CDR2 as YYNGEE. This CDR3 has 14 amino acids. V was clipped by 0 bases and J by 4 bases, with 10 bases between them. CDR3 DNA: TGTGCCAGCAGCGTAGGTGGTGTGGGAGAGACCCAGTACTTC. This translates into CASSVGGVGETQYF. The entire variable domain, with the rest obtained from reference TRBV9 and TRBJ2-5, is as follows: DSGVTQTPKHLITATGQRVTLRCSPRSGDLSVYWYQQSLDQGLQFLIQYYNGEERAKGNILERFSAQQFPDLHSELNLSSLELGDSALYFCASSVGGVGETQYFGPGTRLLVL.

The rearrangement joins TRBV7-8 to TRBJ2-1, with 9 bases aligning to TRBD2. There are 20 residues in the CDR3. V lost 2 bases, J lost 2 bases, and 16 bases stayed unmatched. Germline assignment: CDR1 SGHVS and CDR2 FQNEAQ. The CDR3 coding sequence is TGTGCCAGCAGCTTATATAGCGGGAGCCTCCTTCGGGGCACCTACAATGAGCAGTTCTTC. This gives the protein CASSLYSGSLLRGTYNEQFF.

CDR3 coding DNA: TGTGCCAGCAGTAGGGGGTTAACCTACAATGAGCAGTTCTTC. This codes for CASSRGLTYNEQFF. This chain connects TRBV27 to TRBJ2-1, with D possibly matching TRBD1 (6 bases). Germline CDR1 reads MNHEY; CDR2 reads SMNVEV (reference sequence). The CDR3 covers 14 residues. Trimming took off 5 bases at V and 2 bases at J, with 10 bases between the two ends.

The chain joins TRBV6-6 to TRBJ2-1, with 12 bases identical to TRBD2. The CDR3 contains 16 residues. CDR1 and CDR2 (germline): MNHNY, SVGAGI (reference sequence). V gave up 7 bases and J gave up 0 bases; unmatched junction bases: 4. The CDR3 region has the DNA TGTGCCAGCATCCTAGCGGGGGGGAGCTCCTACAATGAGCAGTTCTTC. Its translation is CASILAGGSSYNEQFF.

The V gene is TRBV28, the J gene TRBJ1-1; D is possibly TRBD1 (5 bases). The germline CDR1 and CDR2 sequences are MDHEN and SYDVKM. V lost 3 bases and J 5 bases, leaving 10 bases between the germline ends. This CDR3 is built from 13 residues. This CDR3 is CASSFPGRTEAFF. The CDR3 bases are TGTGCCAGCAGTTTCCCAGGGAGAACTGAAGCTTTCTTT.

This clone was seen only a few times. CDR3 sequence reads: CASSISASNQPQHF. As DNA, the CDR3 is TGTGCCAGTAGTATCTCGGCCAGCAATCAGCCCCAGCATTTT. The chain couples TRBV19 to TRBJ1-5; D is ambiguous. Germline V gene sequence: CDR1 LNHDA, CDR2 SQIVND (reference sequence). This CDR3 spans 14 amino acids. Trimming took off 3 bases at V and 1 base at J, with 7 bases between the two ends.

The CDR3 DNA sequence: TGTGCCAGCAGCGTAGGTCCAGGGGTCCAAGAGACCCAGTACTTC. Translating gives CASSVGPGVQETQYF. The chain links TRBV9 to TRBJ2-5; D possibly corresponds to TRBD1 (6 bases). Germline V lookup: CDR1 SGDLS, CDR2 YYNGEE. The CDR3 is 15 residues long. V was shortened by 0 bases and J by 1 base, with 10 bases between the two germline ends.

This clone was seen once. Germline is not matched at one junction end, which may reflect a read error. The chain is built from TRBV4-1 and TRBJ1-5; possible D gene TRBD1, 6 bases. The CDR3 is 22 residues long. Germline V CDR1 and CDR2: MGHRA, YSYEKL. CDR3 protein: CASSQVQGSLSAGTRGDQSQHF. In DNA form, the CDR3 reads TGCGCCAGCAGCCAAGTACAAGGGTCCCTCTCCGCCGGGACACGAGGCGATCAGTCCCAGCATTTT.

The chain employs TRBV2 and TRBJ2-1; 12 bases align to TRBD2. The germline CDR1 and CDR2 sequences are SNHLY and FYNNEI. J gave up 7 bases and V 1 base, and 2 bases lay outside the gene matches. The CDR3 covers 15 residues. In DNA form, the CDR3 reads TGTGCCAGCAGTGAAGAGACTAGCGGGAGTAATGAGCAGTTCTTC. Amino acids: CASSEETSGSNEQFF.

The chain couples TRBV5-6 to TRBJ2-7, with a possible D match to TRBD2 (6 bases). V shed 4 bases and J shed 6 bases, with 26 bases lying between them. CDR3 size: 17 residues. Germline loops: CDR1 SGHDT, CDR2 YYEEEE. CDR3 nucleotide sequence: TGTGCCAGCAGCCTGGAGAACCGGGGACTCATCTTTGGCGAGCAGTACTTC. Translating it yields CASSLENRGLIFGEQYF.

This clone has just a few counts. The rearrangement joins TRBV6-4 to TRBJ1-2; D might be TRBD1 (5 bases). Trimming took off 5 bases at V and 4 bases at J, with 11 bases between the two ends. This CDR3 has 13 amino acids. Germline V gene data show CDR1 as MRHNA and CDR2 as SNTAGT. The CDR3 protein is CASSQGTVYGYTF. The CDR3 DNA follows: TGTGCCAGCAGTCAAGGGACGGTCTATGGCTACACCTTC.

The V gene is TRBV7-9, the J gene TRBJ1-2; D gene ambiguous. V shed 5 bases and J shed 5 bases, with 12 bases lying between them. The V gene's germline CDR1 is SEHNR and CDR2 FQNEAQ (reference sequence). CDR3 length: 13 amino acids. The CDR3 loop reads CASSSRTEYGYTF. The CDR3 nucleotides read TGTGCCAGCAGCAGCCGGACCGAATATGGCTACACCTTC.

The CDR3 is CASSYSRSNSPLHF. In nucleotides, the CDR3 is TGTGCCAGCAGTTACTCCCGCTCTAATTCACCCCTCCACTTT. The rearrangement joins TRBV6-5 to TRBJ1-6; the D is unclear. Germline assignment: CDR1 MNHEY and CDR2 SVGAGI. The CDR3 is made up of 14 amino acids. V shed 0 bases and J shed 6 bases, with 6 bases lying between them.

The gene calls are TRBV28 and TRBJ1-2; 8 nucleotides align to TRBD1. Per germline, CDR1 MDHEN and CDR2 SYDVKM. The CDR3 consists of 14 residues. The V gene end was trimmed by 2 bases and the J gene end by 3 bases; junction bases not matched to a gene: 2. The CDR3, as DNA: TGTGCCAGCAGTTTAAGGGACAGGTACTATGGCTACACCTTC. It encodes CASSLRDRYYGYTF.

This clone was counted a few times. The rearrangement links TRBV7-2 to TRBJ2-7; weak D call: TRBD1 (5 bases). CDR3 size: 15 residues. The V gene lost 4 bases and the J gene lost 2 bases, with 15 bases spanning the gap. Germline CDR1 SGHTA, CDR2 FQGNSA. CDR3 residues: CASSYRQTRTYEQYF. CDR3 nucleotides: TGTGCCAGCAGCTATAGACAGACGCGAACCTACGAGCAGTACTTC.

The CDR3 protein is CASSQVEGGPYNEQFF. The CDR3 bases are TGTGCCAGCAGCCAAGTGGAGGGGGGGCCGTACAATGAGCAGTTCTTC. The rearrangement joins TRBV4-2 to TRBJ2-1; a possible D gene is TRBD2 (7 bases). Trimming left V 1 base short and J 4 bases short, with 14 bases between. This CDR3 spans 16 amino acids. The germline CDR1 and CDR2 sequences are LGHNA and YNFKEQ.

The genes are TRBV9 and TRBJ2-1, with a weak D call TRBD2 (5 bases). Germline-derived CDR1 and CDR2 are SGDLS and YYNGEE. Deletions cut 4 bases from V and 6 bases from J, with 17 bases between. The length of the CDR3 is 15 residues. The CDR3 nucleotides read TGTGCCAGCAGCCCTCGGCGGGTGACATCCAATGAGCAGTTCTTC. Amino acids: CASSPRRVTSNEQFF.

V usage is TRBV19 and J usage is TRBJ2-7; the D gene is possibly TRBD1 (7 bases). The CDR3 loop spans 13 amino acids. CDR1 LNHDA and CDR2 SQIVND come from the germline V gene (reference sequence). The germline V and J ends were trimmed by 6 bases and 7 bases, with 16 bases remaining between them. The CDR3 reads CASRRQGGGEQYF. As DNA, the CDR3 is TGTGCCAGTAGGCGCCAGGGGGGCGGGGAGCAGTACTTC.

This rearrangement joins TRBV7-8 to TRBJ2-1, with D tentatively TRBD1 or TRBD2 (5 bases each). The germline V gene encodes CDR1 SGHVS and CDR2 FQNEAQ. Trimming removed 5 bases from V and 0 bases from J, with 17 bases in between. This CDR3 region has 17 residues. This CDR3 is CASSLPRGASSYNEQFF. As DNA, the CDR3 is TGTGCCAGCAGCCTCCCCCGAGGGGCCAGCTCCTACAATGAGCAGTTCTTC.

The chain links TRBV11-3 to TRBJ2-7, with D perhaps matching TRBD2 (6 bases). Per germline, CDR1 SGHNT and CDR2 YENEEA. The CDR3 totals 15 residues. V lost 8 bases to trimming and J lost 6 bases, with 23 bases between them. Written as DNA, the CDR3 is TGTGCCAGCTCGCGGGACCCGTTCTCTCCTCCCGAGCAGTACTTC. Its translation is CASSRDPFSPPEQYF.

The V call is TRBV7-3, the J call TRBJ2-1, with D unresolved. V was trimmed by 2 bases and J by 9 bases, leaving 11 bases between them. The CDR3 length is 13 residues. CDR1 is SGHTA and CDR2 is FQGTGA in the germline V gene. This CDR3 is CASSLEISAEQFF. Written as DNA, the CDR3 is TGTGCCAGCAGCTTAGAGATTTCGGCTGAGCAGTTCTTC.

In this sample, this clone turned up a few times. This chain joins TRBV5-1 and TRBJ1-2; no reliable D call. Trimming took 0 bases from V and 7 from J, leaving 13 bases between them. CDR1 is SGHRS and CDR2 is YFSETQ in the germline V gene. This CDR3 is 14 amino acids long. CDR3 sequence: CASSLDTESLGYTF. CDR3 nucleotides: TGCGCCAGCAGCTTGGACACGGAGTCTCTTGGCTACACCTTC. The variable domain in full, completed from reference TRBV5-1 and TRBJ1-2, reads KAGVTQTPRYLIKTRGQQVTLSCSPISGHRSVSWYQQTPGQGLQFLFEYFSETQRNKGNFPGRFSGRQFSNSRSEMNVSTLELGDSALYLCASSLDTESLGYTFGSGTRLTVV.

V and J are TRBV11-1 and TRBJ2-5; weak D call: TRBD1 (6 bases). Germline CDR1 reads SGHAT; CDR2 reads FQDESV (reference sequence). The CDR3 runs 13 residues. The germline V and J ends were trimmed by 3 bases and 3 bases, with 8 bases remaining between them. CDR3 amino acids: CASSFSGEETQYF. The CDR3 DNA follows: TGTGCCAGCAGCTTTTCAGGGGAAGAGACCCAGTACTTC. Using reference TRBV11-1 and TRBJ2-5 for the parts outside the CDR3, the full variable domain is EAEVAQSPRYKITEKSQAVAFWCDPISGHATLYWYRQILGQGPELLVQFQDESVVDDSQLPKDRFSAERLKGVDSTLKIQPAELGDSAMYLCASSFSGEETQYFGPGTRLLVL.